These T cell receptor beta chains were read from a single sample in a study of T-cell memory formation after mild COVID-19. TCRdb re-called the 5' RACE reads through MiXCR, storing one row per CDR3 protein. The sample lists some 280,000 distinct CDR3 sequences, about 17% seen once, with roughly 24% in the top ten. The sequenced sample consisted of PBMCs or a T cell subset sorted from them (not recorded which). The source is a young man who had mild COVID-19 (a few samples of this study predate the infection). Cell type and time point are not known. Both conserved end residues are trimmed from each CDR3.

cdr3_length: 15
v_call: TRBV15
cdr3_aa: ATSESIRGQGPGGYT

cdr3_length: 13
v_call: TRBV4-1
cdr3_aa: ASSRVPGQGTEAF

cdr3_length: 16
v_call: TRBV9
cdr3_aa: ASSVSQGPGRKDYGYT

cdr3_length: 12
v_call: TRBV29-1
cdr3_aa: SVVTSGGTGELF

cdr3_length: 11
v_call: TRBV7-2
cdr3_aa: ASSSVVRDTQY

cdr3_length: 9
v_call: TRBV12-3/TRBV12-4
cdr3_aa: ASSPGTYAF

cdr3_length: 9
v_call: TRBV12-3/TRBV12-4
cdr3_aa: ASIDSGELF

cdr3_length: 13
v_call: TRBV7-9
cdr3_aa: ASSPRSWGGETQY

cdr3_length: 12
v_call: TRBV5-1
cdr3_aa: ASSLGRGAGEQY

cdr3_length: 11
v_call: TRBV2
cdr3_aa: ASSELRTDTQY

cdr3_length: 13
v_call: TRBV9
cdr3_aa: ASSRGTHVTGELF

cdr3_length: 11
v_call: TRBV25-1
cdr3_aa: ASRGFDNSPLH

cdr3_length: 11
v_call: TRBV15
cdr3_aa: ATSLGGRGPQH

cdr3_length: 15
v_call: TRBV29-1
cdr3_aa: SATPTGGAIMNTEAF

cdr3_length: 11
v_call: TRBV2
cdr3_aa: ASVYYSNQPQH